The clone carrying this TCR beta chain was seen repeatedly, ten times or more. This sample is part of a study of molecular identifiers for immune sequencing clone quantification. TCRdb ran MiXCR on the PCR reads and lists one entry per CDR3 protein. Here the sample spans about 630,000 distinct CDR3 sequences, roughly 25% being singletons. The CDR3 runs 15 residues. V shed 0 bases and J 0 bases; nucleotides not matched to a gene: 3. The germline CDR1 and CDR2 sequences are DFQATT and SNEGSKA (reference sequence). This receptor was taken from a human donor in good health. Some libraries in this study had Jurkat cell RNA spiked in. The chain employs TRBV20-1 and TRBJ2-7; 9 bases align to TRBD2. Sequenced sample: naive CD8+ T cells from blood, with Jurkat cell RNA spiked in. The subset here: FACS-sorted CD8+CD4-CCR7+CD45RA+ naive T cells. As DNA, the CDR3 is TGCAGTGCTAGAGACCTAGCGGGAAGCTCCTACGAGCAGTACTTC. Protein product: CSARDLAGSSYEQYF.